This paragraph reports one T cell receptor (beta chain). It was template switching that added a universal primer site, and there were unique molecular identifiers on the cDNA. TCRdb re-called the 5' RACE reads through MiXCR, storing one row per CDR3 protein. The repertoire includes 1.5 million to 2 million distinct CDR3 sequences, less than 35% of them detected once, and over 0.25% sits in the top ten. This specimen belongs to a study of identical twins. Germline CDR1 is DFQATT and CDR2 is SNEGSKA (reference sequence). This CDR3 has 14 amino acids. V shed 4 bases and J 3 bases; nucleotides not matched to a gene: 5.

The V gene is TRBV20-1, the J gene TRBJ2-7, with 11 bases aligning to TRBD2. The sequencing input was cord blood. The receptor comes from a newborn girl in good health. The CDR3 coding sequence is TGCAGTGCTATGCGGACTAGCGGGTACTACGAGCAGTACTTC. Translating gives CSAMRTSGYYEQYF.